This T cell receptor (beta chain) is drawn from a study of technical replicates of blood from several donors. On this clone itself: One end of the junction is discordant with germline, which a read error may explain.

The germline V gene encodes CDR1 LNHDA and CDR2 SQIVND (reference sequence). This CDR3 comprises 14 residues. Method: immunoSEQ multiplex PCR; TCRdb's copy keeps in-frame clones and lacks some. This sample has tens of thousands of clones, with 95% to 98% found just once. This receptor was identified in a human donor in good health. The chain couples TRBV19 to TRBJ2-1, with 11 bases fitting TRBD2. The sequenced material came from T cells isolated from PBMCs. CDR3 sequence: CASRIETSGAKQFF. In DNA form, the CDR3 reads TGTGCCAGTAGGATAGAGACTAGCGGGGCGAAGCAGTTCTTC.